The TCR beta chain under discussion was sequenced for a study of early T cells in non-severe SARS-CoV-2 infection. Study in general: Alpha and beta chains were unpaired, from unsorted whole-blood bulk RNA. Study-wide points: Sequences matched to VDJdb favored anti-spike CD8 responses, while private and CD4 specificities were missed.

V dropped 3 bases and J dropped 0; count of bases not matched to a gene: 4. The germline gives CDR1 KGHSH, CDR2 LQKENI. This CDR3 is built from 16 residues. As part of library construction, unique molecular identifiers were attached to individual cDNA molecules. TCRdb recomputed calls from the 5' RACE reads with MiXCR, one row per CDR3 protein. The table shows around 80,000 distinct CDR3 sequences, with approximately 12% occurring only once. This clonotype was seen more than once but under ten times. Its antigen remains unidentified. The genes are TRBV18 and TRBJ1-1; 10 bases fit TRBD1. The origin of this receptor is an adult who was a healthcare worker with PCR-confirmed SARS-CoV-2 infection or an uninfected control (not recorded which). Material: whole blood. The CDR3 region is CASSPGTGALNTEAFF. The CDR3 nucleotides read TGTGCCAGCTCACCGGGGACAGGGGCACTGAACACTGAAGCTTTCTTT.